The clone carrying this T cell receptor beta chain has at least ten counts. The antigen is not known. V gave up 0 bases and J gave up 1 base, with 10 bases separating them. This CDR3 spans 15 amino acids. Germline CDR1 reads DFQATT; CDR2 reads SNEGSKA (reference sequence). The data belong to a study of liver allograft versus peripheral blood T cells. On the study more broadly: Transplanted livers and recipients' peripheral blood had their T cell receptor repertoires compared. Study conclusions and caveats: Repertoires of T cell receptors that resided inside liver allografts reportedly differed from those in peripheral blood.

TCRdb re-derived calls from the reads in MiXCR, one entry per CDR3 protein. The sample lists around 6,600 distinct CDR3 sequences; around a sixth were seen once. The sequence was obtained from a human patient who had a liver transplant. Some T cells may originate from the graft donor. The V call is TRBV20-1, the J call TRBJ1-3; tentative D call: TRBD1 (6 bases). CDR3 bases: TGCAGTGCTAGAGATCAGGGGAAGTCTGGAAACACCATATATTTT. Protein product: CSARDQGKSGNTIYF.